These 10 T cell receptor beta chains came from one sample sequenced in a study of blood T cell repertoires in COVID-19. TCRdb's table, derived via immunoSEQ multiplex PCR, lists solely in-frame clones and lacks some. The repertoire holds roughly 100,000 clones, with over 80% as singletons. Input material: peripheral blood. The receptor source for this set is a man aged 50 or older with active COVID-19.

This CDR3 is CASSPDRGGTEAFF. CDR3 bases: TGTGCCAGCTCCCCGGACAGGGGTGGCACTGAAGCTTTCTTT. This sequence joins TRBV18 and TRBJ1-1; TRBD1 aligns across 9 bases. The CDR3 extends over 14 amino acids. Germline V gene lookup returns CDR1 KGHSH and CDR2 LQKENI. V lost 6 bases, J lost 4 bases, and 6 bases stayed unmatched.

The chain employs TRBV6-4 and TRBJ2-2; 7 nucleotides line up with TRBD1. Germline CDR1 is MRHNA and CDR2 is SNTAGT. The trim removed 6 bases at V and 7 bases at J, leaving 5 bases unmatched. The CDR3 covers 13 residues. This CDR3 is CASSRQGGGELFF. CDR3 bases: TGTGCCAGCAGCCGACAGGGCGGCGGGGAGCTGTTTTTT.

CDR3 DNA sequence: TGTGCCAGCTCACCGGGTGGTCCGGGTGAAAAACTGTTTTTT. This codes for CASSPGGPGEKLFF. This chain uses TRBV18 with TRBJ1-4; D call uncertain. The V and J ends lost 3 bases and 7 bases respectively, with 12 bases between them. Looked up from germline, CDR1 is KGHSH and CDR2 is LQKENI. The CDR3 is made up of 14 amino acids.

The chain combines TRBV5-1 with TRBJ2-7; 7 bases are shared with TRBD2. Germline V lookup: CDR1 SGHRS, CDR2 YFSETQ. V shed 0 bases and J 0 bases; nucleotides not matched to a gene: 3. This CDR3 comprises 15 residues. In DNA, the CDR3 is TGCGCCAGCAGCTTGGATGCGGGAGCCTCCTACGAGCAGTACTTC. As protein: CASSLDAGASYEQYF.

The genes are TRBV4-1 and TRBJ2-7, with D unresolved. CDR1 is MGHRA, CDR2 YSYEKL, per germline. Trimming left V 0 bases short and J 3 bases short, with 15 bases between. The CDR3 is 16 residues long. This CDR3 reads CASSQDITRGNYEQYF. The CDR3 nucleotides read TGCGCCAGCAGCCAAGATATAACCAGAGGAAACTACGAGCAGTACTTC.

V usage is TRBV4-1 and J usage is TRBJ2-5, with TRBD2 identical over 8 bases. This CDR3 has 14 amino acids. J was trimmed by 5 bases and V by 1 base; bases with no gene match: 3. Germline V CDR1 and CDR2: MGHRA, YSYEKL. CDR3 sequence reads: CASSQAGGPETQYF. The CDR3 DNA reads TGCGCCAGCAGCCAAGCGGGAGGGCCGGAGACCCAGTACTTC.

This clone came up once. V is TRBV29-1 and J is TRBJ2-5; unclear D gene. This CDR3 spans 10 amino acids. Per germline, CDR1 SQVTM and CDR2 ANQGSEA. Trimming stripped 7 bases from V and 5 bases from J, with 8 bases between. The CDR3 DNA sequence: TGCAGCGGGCTGTGGGAGACCCAGTACTTC. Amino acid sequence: CSGLWETQYF.

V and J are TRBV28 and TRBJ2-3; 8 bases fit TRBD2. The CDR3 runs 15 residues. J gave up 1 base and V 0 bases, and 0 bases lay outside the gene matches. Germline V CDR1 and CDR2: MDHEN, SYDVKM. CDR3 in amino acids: CASSLWRGGTDTQYF. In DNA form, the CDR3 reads TGTGCCAGCAGTTTATGGCGGGGGGGCACAGATACGCAGTATTTT.

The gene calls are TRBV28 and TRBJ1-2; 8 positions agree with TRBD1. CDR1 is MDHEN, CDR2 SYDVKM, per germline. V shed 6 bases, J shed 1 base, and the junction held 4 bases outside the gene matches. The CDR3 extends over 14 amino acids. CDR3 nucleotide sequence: TGTGCCAGCAGCACAGGGGGGGATAACTATGGCTACACCTTC. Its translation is CASSTGGDNYGYTF.

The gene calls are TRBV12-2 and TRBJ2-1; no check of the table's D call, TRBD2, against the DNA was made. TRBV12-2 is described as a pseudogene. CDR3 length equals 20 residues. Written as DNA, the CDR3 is TGTGCAAGTCGCCCCAACTCATCCCAAGCGCGGGAGAAACCCTACAATGAGCAGTTCTTC. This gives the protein CASRPNSSQAREKPYNEQFF.